The rows below give T cell receptor beta chains drawn from one sample of a study of graft-versus-host responses after intestinal transplantation. Libraries were prepared by immunoSEQ multiplex PCR; TCRdb keeps only in-frame clonotypes and omits some of them. The sample contains about 17,000 clones, around three quarters of which appear only once. The sample was ileum tissue, taken roughly 460 days after intestinal transplant. These receptors were collected from a human patient who received an intestinal transplant, so some T cells may come from the graft donor. CDR3s include the opening cysteine and the closing phenylalanine or tryptophan. D genes are given only for firm matches.

d_gene	j_gene	v_gene	CDR3nt	CDR3aa
NA	TRBJ1-1	TRBV7-9	TGTGCCAGCAGCTCCTTGTGGATCCGGAGAGCTTTCTTT	CASSSLWIRRAFF
NA	TRBJ2-5	TRBV7-9	TGTGCCAGCAGCTTAGACCGGGCGGAGACCCAGTACTTC	CASSLDRAETQYF
TRBD2	TRBJ2-2	TRBV25-1	TGTGCCAGCAATAGCGGGAGGCGTACCGGGGAGCTGTTTTTT	CASNSGRRTGELFF
TRBD1	TRBJ2-1	TRBV5-6	TGTGCCAGCAGCTCTGACAGGGACAGGGGTGAGCAGTTCTTC	CASSSDRDRGEQFF
TRBD2	TRBJ2-3	TRBV5-4	TGTGCCAGCAGCTTGTATGGTAGCGGGACCACAGATACGCAGTATTTT	CASSLYGSGTTDTQYF
TRBD2	TRBJ2-2	TRBV29-1	TGCAGCGCTGGGGCTAGCGGGAACACCGAGGAGCTGTTTTTT	CSAGASGNTEELFF
TRBD2	TRBJ2-3	TRBV6-1	TGTGCCAGCAGGACTAGCGGACCTAGCACAGATACGCAGTATTTT	CASRTSGPSTDTQYF
TRBD1	TRBJ2-1	TRBV11-2	TGTGCCAGCAGCCCCCGGGACAGCTACAATGAGCAGTTCTTC	CASSPRDSYNEQFF
TRBD1	TRBJ1-4	TRBV2	TGTGCCAGCAGGAGACAGGGAAAGGTCGGAGCTAATGAAAAACTGTTTTTT	CASRRQGKVGANEKLFF
NA	TRBJ1-4	TRBV10-3	TGTGCCATCAGTGGAGGGGCAGGGAATGAAAAACCGTTTTTT	CAISGGAGNEKPFF
TRBD1	TRBJ2-1	TRBV6-1	TGTGCCAGCGGTTGGGACAGGCAGTTCTTC	CASGWDRQFF